This TCR beta chain is from a study of blood T cell repertoires in COVID-19. Study-wide context: T cells, B-cell-depleted T cells, or PBMCs supplied cDNA or gDNA.

Only in-frame clones appear in the TCRdb table, and some are missing; sequencing was by immunoSEQ multiplex PCR. Here the sample spans 190,000 or so clones, more than 85% being singletons. The CDR3 length is 10 residues. Trimming cost V 4 bases and J 8 bases, with 3 bases left between them. The specimen sequenced was peripheral blood. The source is a man aged 35-49 years with active or convalescent COVID-19. The gene calls are TRBV12-3 or TRBV12-4 and TRBJ1-5, with D uncertain. The CDR3 DNA reads TGTGCCAGCAGTTCTGAGCCCCAGCATTTT. It codes for CASSSEPQHF.